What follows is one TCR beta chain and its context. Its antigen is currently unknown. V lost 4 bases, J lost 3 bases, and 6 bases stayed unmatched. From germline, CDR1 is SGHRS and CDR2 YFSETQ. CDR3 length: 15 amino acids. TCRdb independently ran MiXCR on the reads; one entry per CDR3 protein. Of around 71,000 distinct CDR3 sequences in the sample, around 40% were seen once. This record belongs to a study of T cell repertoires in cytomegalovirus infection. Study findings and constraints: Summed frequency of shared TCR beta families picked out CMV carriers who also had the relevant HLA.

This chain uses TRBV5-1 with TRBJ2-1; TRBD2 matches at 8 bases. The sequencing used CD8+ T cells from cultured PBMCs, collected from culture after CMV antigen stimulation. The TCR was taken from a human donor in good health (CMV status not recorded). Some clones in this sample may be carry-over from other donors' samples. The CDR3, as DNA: TGCGCCAGCAGCCCGCGGGGGGTCCTCTACAATGAGCAGTTCTTC. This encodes CASSPRGVLYNEQFF.